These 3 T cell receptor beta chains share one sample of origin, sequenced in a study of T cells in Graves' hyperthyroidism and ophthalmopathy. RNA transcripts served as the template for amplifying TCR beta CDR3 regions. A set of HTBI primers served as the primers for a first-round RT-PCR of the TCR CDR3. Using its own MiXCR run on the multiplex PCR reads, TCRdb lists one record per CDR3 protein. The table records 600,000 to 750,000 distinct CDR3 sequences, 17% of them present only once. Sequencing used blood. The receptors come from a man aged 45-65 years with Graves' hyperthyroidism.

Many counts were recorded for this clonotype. CDR3 sequence: CASSLDYNSPLHF. The CDR3 DNA is TGTGCCAGCAGTCTAGACTATAATTCACCCCTCCACTTT. The genes are TRBV7-6 and TRBJ1-6, with D uncertain. Deletions cut 6 bases from V and 3 bases from J, with 6 bases between. CDR1 is SGHVS, CDR2 FNYEAQ, per germline. The CDR3 loop spans 13 amino acids.

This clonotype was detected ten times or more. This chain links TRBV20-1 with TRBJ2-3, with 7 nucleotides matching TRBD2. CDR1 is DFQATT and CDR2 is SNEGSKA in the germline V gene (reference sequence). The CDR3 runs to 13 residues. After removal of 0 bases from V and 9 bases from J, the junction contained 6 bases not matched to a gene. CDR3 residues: CSAREAGERTQYF. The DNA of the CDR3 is TGCAGTGCTAGAGAGGCGGGAGAACGCACGCAGTATTTT.

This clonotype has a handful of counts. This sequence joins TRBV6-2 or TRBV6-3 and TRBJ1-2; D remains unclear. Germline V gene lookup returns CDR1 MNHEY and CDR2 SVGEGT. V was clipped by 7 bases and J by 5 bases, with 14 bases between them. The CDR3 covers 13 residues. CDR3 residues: CASMMEGRYGYTF. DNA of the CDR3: TGTGCCAGCATGATGGAGGGAAGATATGGCTACACCTTC.